This T cell receptor beta chain was captured by sequencing in a study of cytomegalovirus exposure and HLA in healthy donors. Study observations and caveats: An assumption of roughly uniform sequencing depth across donors underlay the presence/absence analyses. Among CMV-associated TCR beta chains, most appeared HLA-restricted in a later analysis.

Concerning this clone: Its antigen is unknown.

This CDR3 contains 14 residues. From germline, CDR1 is SEHNR and CDR2 FQNEAQ (reference sequence). Deletions cut 5 bases from V and 4 bases from J, with 14 bases between. 13 Jbeta primers and 60 Vbeta primers were used for the PCR. Using immunoSEQ multiplex PCR, the repertoire was profiled, and TCRdb retains in-frame clones only, with some absent. The sample records fewer than 120,000 clones, over 60% being singletons. This receptor was identified in a man aged 30 to 45 in good health and CMV-seropositive. The sample consisted of PBMCs. The V gene is TRBV7-9, the J gene TRBJ2-5; possibly TRBD2 for D (6 bases). CDR3 sequence: CASSRGILGETQYF. The DNA for the CDR3 is TGTGCCAGCAGCCGGGGGATCCTAGGAGAGACCCAGTACTTC.